These 21 T cell receptor beta chains were sequenced from one sample in a study of cytomegalovirus exposure and HLA in healthy donors. Measured with immunoSEQ multiplex PCR; TCRdb has only the in-frame clones, and not every one. Among about 160,000 clones, 86% were seen once, and the ten largest hold approximately 2%. Sequenced input: PBMCs. The receptors shown here come from a woman in her late teens or twenties in good health and CMV-seronegative.

This rearrangement joins TRBV6-1 to TRBJ2-7, with a weak D call TRBD1 (5 bases). Per germline, CDR1 MNHNS and CDR2 SASEGT. The CDR3 sequence is 13 residues long. V was cut by 5 bases and J by 5 bases, with 13 bases left in between. The CDR3, as DNA: TGTGCCAGCAGTACTACCAGGGCCCACGAGCAGTACTTC. Translated, it gives CASSTTRAHEQYF.

This clone was seen a few times. The V and J genes are TRBV29-1 and TRBJ1-2; 8 bases agree with TRBD1. Per germline, CDR1 SQVTM and CDR2 ANQGSEA. This CDR3 is built from 13 residues. The ends lost 6 bases at V and 3 bases at J; junction bases unmatched: 6. CDR3 DNA sequence: TGCAGCGTCCGGACAGGGTTGGACTATGGCTACACCTTC. It translates to CSVRTGLDYGYTF. Variable domain in full (rest from reference TRBV29-1 and TRBJ1-2): SAVISQKPSRDICQRGTSLTIQCQVDSQVTMMFWYRQQPGQSLTLIATANQGSEATYESGFVIDKFPISRPNLTFSTLTVSNMSPEDSSIYLCSVRTGLDYGYTFGSGTRLTVV.

This clone has a single count. The chain uses TRBV9 and TRBJ1-2; D is unresolved. CDR3 size: 12 residues. V was shortened by 0 bases and J by 7 bases, with 7 bases between the two germline ends. Germline-derived CDR1 and CDR2 are SGDLS and YYNGEE. The CDR3 bases are TGTGCCAGCAGCGTAGTGCGGGGTGGCTACACCTTC. Translation gives CASSVVRGGYTF. Filled out from reference TRBV9 and TRBJ1-2, the complete variable domain reads DSGVTQTPKHLITATGQRVTLRCSPRSGDLSVYWYQQSLDQGLQFLIQYYNGEERAKGNILERFSAQQFPDLHSELNLSSLELGDSALYFCASSVVRGGYTFGSGTRLTVV.

The gene calls are TRBV6-6 and TRBJ1-4, with a possible D match to TRBD1 (6 bases). CDR1 and CDR2 (germline): MNHNY, SVGAGI (reference sequence). CDR3 size: 15 residues. V was shortened by 2 bases and J by 2 bases, with 9 bases between the two germline ends. CDR3 nucleotide sequence: TGTGCCAGCAGTTACGGGGGGGCCACTAATGAAAAACTGTTTTTT. It is translated as CASSYGGATNEKLFF.

The chain is built from TRBV21-1 and TRBJ1-2; the D call of TRBD1 is as the table states it, not checked on the DNA. TRBV21-1 is a known pseudogene. This CDR3 spans 13 amino acids. CDR3 sequence reads: CASSKGALGGYTF. The CDR3 nucleotides read TGTGCCAGCAGCAAAGGGGCTCTTGGGGGCTACACCTTC.

The V and J genes are TRBV2 and TRBJ1-2; 10 bases agree with TRBD1. The CDR3 consists of 14 residues. V trimming: 4 bases; J trimming: 4 bases; junction bases outside the gene matches: 3. CDR1 SNHLY and CDR2 FYNNEI come from the germline V gene. CDR3 nucleotides: TGTGCCAGCAGTGCCGGGACAGGGGCCTATGGCTACACCTTC. Translating it yields CASSAGTGAYGYTF.

This chain uses TRBV25-1 with TRBJ2-3; D perhaps matches TRBD1 (5 bases). The length of the CDR3 is 15 residues. Deletions cut 6 bases from V and 5 bases from J, with 18 bases between. Germline values: CDR1 MGHDK, CDR2 SYGVNS. The CDR3: CASSPIRALGDTQYF. In DNA form, the CDR3 reads TGTGCCAGCAGCCCTATCAGGGCTCTAGGAGATACGCAGTATTTT.

This chain joins TRBV2 and TRBJ1-5, with 8 bases aligning to TRBD1. Germline V gene lookup returns CDR1 SNHLY and CDR2 FYNNEI. V shed 5 bases, J shed 3 bases, and the junction held 6 bases outside the gene matches. The CDR3 loop spans 15 amino acids. The CDR3 reads CASSSQGVPNQPQHF. The CDR3 nucleotides read TGTGCCAGCAGTTCACAGGGGGTGCCCAATCAGCCCCAGCATTTT.

The chain joins TRBV30 to TRBJ2-7, with D unresolved. CDR3 length: 13 residues. Germline CDR1 and CDR2: GTSNPN and SVGIG (reference sequence). V lost 2 bases and J 3 bases, leaving 11 bases between the germline ends. In DNA, the CDR3 is TGTGCCTGGAGTAAGGCAGGAAGCTACGAGCAGTACTTC. Its translation is CAWSKAGSYEQYF.

The chain combines TRBV27 with TRBJ1-1; 7 positions agree with TRBD1. After removal of 6 bases from V and 0 bases from J, the junction contained 7 bases not matched to a gene. The CDR3 length is 15 residues. The germline V gene encodes CDR1 MNHEY and CDR2 SMNVEV (reference sequence). CDR3 loop: CASRPGGNLNTEAFF. CDR3 nucleotide sequence: TGTGCCAGCAGGCCAGGGGGAAATCTGAACACTGAAGCTTTCTTT.

This clone was seen a few times. The chain employs TRBV5-1 and TRBJ1-6; possibly TRBD1 for D (6 bases). The germline V and J ends were trimmed by 7 bases and 7 bases, with 15 bases remaining between them. Germline V lookup: CDR1 SGHRS, CDR2 YFSETQ. The CDR3 length is 14 residues. DNA of the CDR3: TGCGCCAGCGGTGGAGCAGGGGAGAATTCACCCCTCCACTTT. Encoded protein: CASGGAGENSPLHF.

This chain links TRBV19 with TRBJ2-3; 8 bases are a match to TRBD2. V shed 5 bases and J 0 bases; nucleotides not matched to a gene: 4. The CDR3 loop spans 15 amino acids. The germline V gene has CDR1 LNHDA and CDR2 SQIVND (reference sequence). CDR3 bases: TGTGCCAGTAGTCCCTTAGCGGGGAGCACAGATACGCAGTATTTT. This gives the protein CASSPLAGSTDTQYF.

V and J are TRBV7-2 and TRBJ2-3; no clear D gene. The CDR3 runs to 16 residues. From germline, CDR1 is SGHTA and CDR2 FQGNSA. V lost 6 bases to trimming and J lost 2 bases, with 18 bases between them. The CDR3 region is CASRRPGRGYTDTQYF. CDR3 nucleotide sequence: TGTGCCAGCAGGCGCCCCGGCCGAGGCTACACAGATACGCAGTATTTT.

This chain links TRBV7-8 with TRBJ2-5, with D maybe TRBD1 (7 bases). The CDR3 has 13 residues. V was cut by 4 bases and J by 5 bases, with 11 bases left in between. The germline V gene encodes CDR1 SGHVS and CDR2 FQNEAQ. The CDR3: CASSSSGGETQYF. In nucleotides, the CDR3 is TGTGCCAGCAGCTCCTCAGGGGGGGAGACCCAGTACTTC.

The chain recombines TRBV6-1 with TRBJ2-7; D is unclear. Germline CDR1 MNHNS, CDR2 SASEGT. There are 13 residues in the CDR3. The V end was cut by 7 bases, the J end by 5 bases, with 15 bases between. This chain's CDR3 is CASIVMSLDEQYF. CDR3 in DNA: TGTGCCAGCATCGTCATGAGCCTCGACGAGCAGTACTTC.

The rearrangement uses TRBV7-2 and TRBJ2-5; 8 bases are a match to TRBD2. This CDR3 region has 15 residues. The J segment lost 5 bases and the V segment lost 5 bases, leaving 10 bases of the junction unmatched. CDR1 and CDR2 (germline): SGHTA, FQGNSA. CDR3 sequence reads: CASSISGADGETQYF. The CDR3 DNA follows: TGTGCCAGCAGCATTAGCGGGGCCGATGGGGAGACCCAGTACTTC.

This chain links TRBV28 with TRBJ2-1; 14 bases fit TRBD2. In germline, CDR1 is MDHEN, CDR2 SYDVKM. The CDR3 has 17 residues. The trim removed 2 bases at V and 5 bases at J, leaving 5 bases unmatched. CDR3 loop: CASSLAGLAGEDNEQFF. In DNA, the CDR3 is TGTGCCAGCAGTTTAGCGGGACTAGCGGGAGAAGACAATGAGCAGTTCTTC.

The rearrangement joins TRBV18 to TRBJ1-4; possibly TRBD1 for D (6 bases). V was clipped by 4 bases and J by 5 bases, with 11 bases between them. There are 14 residues in the CDR3. The germline V gene has CDR1 KGHSH and CDR2 LQKENI. The CDR3 DNA follows: TGTGCCAGCTCACTTACAGGGTTAAATGAAAAACTGTTTTTT. This codes for CASSLTGLNEKLFF.

This clone was observed many times. The V call is TRBV6-1, the J call TRBJ2-7; perhaps TRBD1 as D (7 bases). This CDR3 has 13 amino acids. The germline CDR1 and CDR2 sequences are MNHNS and SASEGT. V lost 4 bases, J lost 7 bases, and 14 bases lay in between. CDR3 protein: CASSVRRGREQYF. The CDR3 coding sequence is TGTGCCAGCAGTGTAAGGAGGGGGCGGGAGCAGTACTTC.

The J gene is TRBJ1-2, the V gene TRBV7-9; 9 positions agree with TRBD1. From germline, CDR1 is SEHNR and CDR2 FQNEAQ (reference sequence). The V gene end was trimmed by 5 bases and the J gene end by 5 bases; junction bases not matched to a gene: 9. The CDR3 runs to 15 residues. The CDR3 loop reads CASSARGQGRYGYTF. The CDR3, as DNA: TGTGCCAGCAGCGCCAGGGGACAGGGAAGATATGGCTACACCTTC.

The genes are TRBV13 and TRBJ2-5, with a tentative D call TRBD1 (5 bases). Deletions cut 0 bases from V and 2 bases from J, with 10 bases between. Germline lookup yields CDR1 PRHDT and CDR2 FYEKMQ (reference sequence). CDR3 length: 15 amino acids. The CDR3 coding sequence is TGTGCCAGCAGCTTAGGCCACACAGGACAAGAGACCCAGTACTTC. It translates to CASSLGHTGQETQYF.